This TCR beta chain stems from a study of cytotoxic CD8 clonotypes in ibrutinib-treated CLL (dated by TCRdb to the early 2020s). With respect to the entire study: The cohort was composed of under 12 relapsed/refractory and around 14 treatment-naive patients; IGHV unmutated status was identified in around 17 patients. Cryopreserved peripheral blood mononuclear cells were obtained prior to treatment, at the time of response, and at either disease progression or sustained remission. Of the roughly 90 people in the trial, 26 had longitudinal samples available. On average, each sample yielded 250,000 to 300,000 productive templates and 85,000 to 95,000 productive rearrangements. Partial responses were observed in 24 patients and complete responses in 2; after a median follow-up of 68 months, remission was maintained in 14 patients and progression was observed in some twelve. Response samples were taken after a median of about a year on treatment, ranging from about 6 to 40 months. Overall study outcomes, separate from this receptor: Sampling times were not matched between sustained-remission and progressing patients, and lymph node repertoires were not studied. Public clonotypes were rare and either shrank or stayed stable during treatment, and the rise in clonality at ibrutinib response reflected expansion of private clonotypes. At baseline, clonality was higher than in age-matched healthy donors and showed a strong correlation with circulating CD8+ T-cell counts. Clonality rose at ibrutinib response, remained stable during sustained remission, and dropped back toward baseline at progression.

The CDR3 measures 13 amino acids from cysteine to phenylalanine. Only the CDR3 part of the read is kept: 39 bases, read in frame from the first base. Here V drops 5 bases and J drops 5 bases, and the junction holds 3 bases not matched to any gene. The germline V gene supplies CDR1 SGHTA and CDR2 FQGNSA. A note on this clone: Which antigen it targets is not known. No much larger clone is present one base from it, and per-base qualities are unavailable.

The goal of deep resolution MiSeq sequencing was a depth between 1 in 1 million and 1 in 200,000 T cells, and coverage averaged 10x per clonotype. The immunoSEQ hsTCRB Kit was used to generate TCR beta libraries. Per the authors' processing: The data were analyzed with ImmunoSEQ Analyzer and ImmunoSEQ Data Assistant, and V, D and J gene assignments followed IMGT definitions. Clonality, which ranges from 0 to 1, was calculated as one minus the normalized Shannon entropy of productive rearrangement frequencies. Only overrepresented clonotypes making up at least 0.05% of the repertoire of each patient were included in the public clonotype analysis. Approximately 14 age-matched healthy donor repertoires from immuneACCESS were used as controls for clonality. This is the immuneACCESS table as TCRdb keeps it, with only in-frame sequences that have V and J called. A part of the clones is gone; compared with another copy, unresolved V genes explain less than half, and the rest is unexplained. V and J calls and clone size are those listed in that table; D and trimming were worked out from the DNA. Counted in this sample were 35,000 or so clones; around 63% of them appeared once. Of the sample, 25% to 30% is held by the ten largest clones.

For TCR beta library preparation, roughly 2.1 micrograms of genomic DNA was extracted from cryopreserved PBMCs. High-throughput TCR beta sequencing was performed on longitudinal blood samples from CLL patients receiving ibrutinib monotherapy. Patients were enrolled in a phase 2 open-label single-center ibrutinib monotherapy trial. The source material was PBMCs, sampled before ibrutinib treatment. The V and J segments used are TRBV7-2 and TRBJ2-7; 10 bases in the junction line up with TRBD1. The TCR was taken from a human donor with chronic lymphocytic leukemia. The CDR3 here reads CASSRQGANEQYF. DNA sequence: TGTGCCAGCAGCCGACAGGGGGCTAACGAGCAGTACTTC.